This T cell receptor (beta chain) is from a study of shared clonotypes between healthy human individuals. CDR3 length: 14 residues. V lost 5 bases, J lost 6 bases, and 10 bases stayed unmatched. The V gene's germline CDR1 is MNHEY and CDR2 SVGAGI. Regarding the study as a whole: Across several donors, naive CD4 shared around 5.1%, naive CD8 under 4%, memory CD4 more than 2%, memory CD8 about 0.4%. In having few donors, the study represented limited genetic and exposure-history diversity.

A word on this clone: The antigen remains unidentified.

All donors qualified as healthy HIV-negative adults and had experienced no recent acute infections or vaccinations. Sequencing used immunoSEQ multiplex PCR; TCRdb keeps in-frame clones, though not all of them. The table lists about 1.5 million clones, 98% of them singletons, with about 0.45% in the top ten. The sequence derives from a man aged 30-40 years in good health. V usage is TRBV6-5 and J usage is TRBJ2-7; 7 nucleotides agree with TRBD1. The sample comprised naive CD4+ T cells sorted from blood. Regarding subset: CD45RA+ positively selected. CDR3 residues: CASSRSGQTVEQYF. CDR3 sequence (DNA): TGTGCCAGCAGTCGATCGGGACAGACGGTCGAGCAGTACTTC.